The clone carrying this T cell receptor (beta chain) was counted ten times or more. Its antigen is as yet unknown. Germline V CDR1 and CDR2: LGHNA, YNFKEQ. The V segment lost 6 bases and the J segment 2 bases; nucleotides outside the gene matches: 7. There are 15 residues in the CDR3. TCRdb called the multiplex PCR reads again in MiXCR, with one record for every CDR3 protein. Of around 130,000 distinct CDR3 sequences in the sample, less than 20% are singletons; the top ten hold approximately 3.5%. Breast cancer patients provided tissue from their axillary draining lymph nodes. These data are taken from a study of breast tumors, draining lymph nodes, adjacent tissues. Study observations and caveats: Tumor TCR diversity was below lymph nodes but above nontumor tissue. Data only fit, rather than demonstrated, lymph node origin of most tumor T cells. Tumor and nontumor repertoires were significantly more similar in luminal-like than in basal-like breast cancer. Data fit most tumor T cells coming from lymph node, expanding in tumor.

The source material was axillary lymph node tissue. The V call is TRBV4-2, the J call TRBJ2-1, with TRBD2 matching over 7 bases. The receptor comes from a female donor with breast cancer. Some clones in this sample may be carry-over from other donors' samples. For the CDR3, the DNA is TGTGCCAGCAGAGGTGGGGCGGGAGCCTACAATGAGCAGTTCTTC. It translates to CASRGGAGAYNEQFF.